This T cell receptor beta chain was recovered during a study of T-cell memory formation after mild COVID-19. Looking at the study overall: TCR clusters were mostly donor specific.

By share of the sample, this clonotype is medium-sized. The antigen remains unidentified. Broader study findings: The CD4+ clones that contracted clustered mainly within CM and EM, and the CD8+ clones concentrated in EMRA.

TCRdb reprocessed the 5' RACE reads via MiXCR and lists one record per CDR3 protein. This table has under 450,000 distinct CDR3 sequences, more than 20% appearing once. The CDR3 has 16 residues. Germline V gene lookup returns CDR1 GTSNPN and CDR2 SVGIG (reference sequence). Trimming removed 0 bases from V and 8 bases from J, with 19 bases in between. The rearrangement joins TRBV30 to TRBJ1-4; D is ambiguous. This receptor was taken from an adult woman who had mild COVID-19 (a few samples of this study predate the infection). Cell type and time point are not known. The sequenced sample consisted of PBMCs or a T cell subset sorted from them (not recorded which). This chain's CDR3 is CAWSVPMDLSGEKLFF. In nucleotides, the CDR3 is TGTGCCTGGAGTGTACCCATGGATCTTTCGGGCGAAAAACTGTTTTTT.